This TCR beta chain was observed in a study of PD-1 blockade in classical Hodgkin lymphoma. Overall study: Treatment was intravenous nivolumab, 3 mg/kg every 2 weeks, until progression. Notes on the study in general: In newly diagnosed patients, baseline TCR diversity was reportedly below that of healthy donors. The authors excluded patients who started nivolumab under 1 year after ASCT. The CD4+ diversity rise by C4D1 was clearest in complete responders.

Time point in this sample: cycle 4 day 1 (C4D1), after 5 to 7 weeks of nivolumab. All patients relapsed after autologous stem cell transplantation, and brentuximab vedotin exposure varied. Magnetic negative selection of thawed PBMCs yielded the CD8+ T cells. This clone was observed once. The antigen remains undetermined. The CDR3 totals 16 residues. Looked up from germline, CDR1 is MNHEY and CDR2 is SMNVEV (reference sequence). V was pared by 0 bases and J by 1 base, with 12 bases between. Measured with immunoSEQ multiplex PCR; TCRdb has only the in-frame clones, and not every one. The sample includes 10,000 or so clones, 70% to 80% of them seen just once.

The V gene is TRBV27, the J gene TRBJ1-1; D perhaps matches TRBD1 (5 bases). This material consisted of CD8+ T cells from blood, taken before the fourth cycle of nivolumab. The origin of this receptor is a human donor with classical Hodgkin lymphoma. The CDR3, as DNA: TGTGCCAGCAGTTTATCCCTGGGACTTTGGAACACTGAAGCTTTCTTT. This translates into CASSLSLGLWNTEAFF.